The sequence of this TCR beta chain was determined in a study of STAT5B mutations in CD4+ large granular lymphocyte leukemia. Germline V gene sequence: CDR1 MNHNY, CDR2 SVGAGI (reference sequence). The CDR3 is made up of 14 amino acids. The ends lost 2 bases at V and 3 bases at J; junction bases unmatched: 3. Assay used: immunoSEQ multiplex PCR; TCRdb lists only in-frame clones, some missing. This table has around 30,000 clones, around four fifths appearing once. The source of this sequence is a human donor in good health. The gene calls are TRBV6-6 and TRBJ2-5, with 7 positions matching TRBD2. The material sequenced was CD4+ T cells from blood buffy coats. In DNA form, the CDR3 reads TGTGCCAGCAGTTACACTGGACTAGAAGAGACCCAGTACTTC. Its protein product is CASSYTGLEETQYF.